The rows below give T cell receptor beta chains drawn from one sample of a study of T cell responses to AZD1222 COVID-19 vaccine. The repertoire was sequenced with immunoSEQ multiplex PCR; TCRdb's copy has only in-frame clones and lacks some. The sample shows approximately 100,000 clones, around 85% of them seen only once. The sample was peripheral blood, taken 28 days after the second AZD1222 dose. The receptors were gathered from an adult who received the AZD1222 COVID-19 vaccine. CDR3s include the opening cysteine and the closing phenylalanine or tryptophan. The order of the fields is clone size, D gene, J gene, V gene, CDR3 protein, CDR3 DNA. The D gene is left open where the match is weak. The listing skips clone size in some rows; elsewhere it reads once, few, many or a size class.

>.|.|TRBJ2-3|TRBV5-1
CASSQADTDTQYF
TGCGCCAGCAGCCAAGCCGACACAGATACGCAGTATTTT
>.|.|TRBJ2-7|TRBV2
CASSEISGTSYEQYF
TGTGCCAGCAGTGAAATCTCAGGAACCTCCTACGAGCAGTACTTC
>.|.|TRBJ2-7|TRBV6-2/TRBV6-3
CASSLPSRGSYEQYF
TGTGCCAGCAGCCTCCCCTCCAGAGGGAGCTACGAGCAGTACTTC
>few|.|TRBJ2-4|TRBV28
CASTYRFAKNIQYF
TGTGCCAGCACGTACCGCTTCGCCAAAAACATTCAGTACTTC
>.|TRBD1|TRBJ2-7|TRBV6-5
CASRGGQISYEQYF
TGTGCCAGCAGAGGGGGACAGATTTCCTACGAGCAGTACTTC
>once|.|TRBJ1-1|TRBV9
CASSLRYRGPNTEAFF
TGTGCCAGCAGCCTTAGGTACCGGGGGCCGAACACTGAAGCTTTCTTT
>.|TRBD2|TRBJ2-1|TRBV5-8
CASSLLFASGGALNEQFF
TGTGCCAGCAGCTTGCTTTTCGCTAGCGGGGGGGCTCTCAATGAGCAGTTCTTC
>few|.|TRBJ2-5|TRBV6-2/TRBV6-3
CASSYGGTATQYF
TGTGCCAGCAGTTACGGTGGTACAGCGACCCAGTACTTC
>.|TRBD1|TRBJ1-4|TRBV6-2/TRBV6-3
CASSYGRGTATEKLFF
TGTGCCAGCAGTTACGGGCGTGGGACAGCTACCGAAAAACTGTTTTTT
>.|.|TRBJ1-4|TRBV12-3/TRBV12-4
CASSLSGVEKLFF
TGTGCCAGCAGTTTAAGCGGGGTTGAAAAACTGTTTTTT
>.|TRBD2|TRBJ2-5|TRBV7-2
CASSTSGRVQETQYF
TGTGCCAGCAGCACTAGCGGGAGGGTCCAAGAGACCCAGTACTTC
>.|.|TRBJ1-1|TRBV6-1
CASSDRRDADTEAFF
TGTGCCAGCAGTGACCGGAGGGACGCGGACACTGAAGCTTTCTTT
>.|TRBD2|TRBJ2-7|TRBV7-8
CASSLLAGGGEQYF
TGTGCCAGCAGCCTCTTGGCGGGGGGAGGCGAGCAGTACTTC
>.|TRBD1|TRBJ1-2|TRBV11-2
CASSPGTGVYGYTF
TGTGCCAGCAGCCCCGGGACAGGAGTCTATGGCTACACCTTC
>.|.|TRBJ1-6|TRBV12-3/TRBV12-4
CASSLSNSPLHF
TGTGCCAGCAGTTTGTCCAATTCACCCCTCCACTTT
>.|.|TRBJ1-3|TRBV28
CASGPGNTIYF
TGTGCCAGCGGCCCTGGAAACACCATATATTTT
>once|.|TRBJ2-5|TRBV7-2
CASSLSYGGTQYF
TGTGCCAGCAGCTTATCCTACGGTGGGACCCAGTACTTC
>.|TRBD2|TRBJ2-3|TRBV29-1
CSASGSRADTQYF
TGCAGCGCAAGCGGGAGTAGGGCAGATACGCAGTATTTT
>.|TRBD1|TRBJ1-1|TRBV18
CASSPQPTGTGGTEAFF
TGTGCCAGCTCACCCCAACCAACCGGGACAGGGGGAACTGAAGCTTTCTTT
>.|.|TRBJ2-7|TRBV6-2/TRBV6-3
CASSSGVSEQYF
TGTGCCAGCAGTTCCGGGGTTAGCGAGCAGTACTTC
>.|.|TRBJ1-1|TRBV7-9
CASSFPLGVNTEAFF
TGTGCCAGCAGCTTCCCCCTTGGTGTGAACACTGAAGCTTTCTTT
>.|TRBD1|TRBJ1-4|TRBV5-1
CASRPGTGGEKLFF
TGCGCCAGCAGGCCCGGGACAGGGGGTGAAAAACTGTTTTTT
>once|TRBD1|TRBJ1-5|TRBV5-1
CASSSGTGTGQPQHF
TGCGCCAGCAGCTCAGGGACAGGGACCGGTCAGCCCCAGCATTTT
>.|TRBD1|TRBJ2-3|TRBV29-1
CSVEKGAGDTQYF
TGCAGCGTTGAGAAGGGGGCCGGGGATACGCAGTATTTT
>.|.|TRBJ2-7|TRBV7-9
CASSLAGAGTYEQYF
TGTGCCAGCAGCTTAGCTGGTGCCGGGACCTACGAGCAGTACTTC
>few|TRBD2|TRBJ2-3|TRBV2
CASSDGLAGARTDTQYF
TGTGCCAGCAGTGATGGGTTAGCGGGGGCCCGCACAGATACGCAGTATTTT
>once|.|TRBJ1-3|TRBV2
CASKEAPGNTIYF
TGTGCCAGCAAAGAGGCCCCTGGAAACACCATATATTTT
>once|.|TRBJ1-6|TRBV2
CASSIVAPVNSPLHF
TGTGCCAGCAGCATTGTTGCCCCAGTTAATTCACCCCTCCACTTT
>.|.|TRBJ1-5|TRBV24-1
CATKGPGDNQPQHF
TGTGCCACCAAAGGACCGGGGGACAATCAGCCCCAGCATTTT
>.|.|TRBJ2-7|TRBV2
CASSPGGYEQYF
TGTGCCAGCAGCCCAGGGGGGTACGAGCAGTACTTC
>.|.|TRBJ1-4|TRBV30
CAWSPRDPGKLFF
TGTGCCTGGAGCCCCCGGGACCCTGGAAAACTGTTTTTT
>.|TRBD1|TRBJ2-3|TRBV19
CASRGTGEGTDTQYF
TGTGCCAGTAGGGGGACAGGGGAGGGCACAGATACGCAGTATTTT
>few|.|TRBJ2-7|TRBV23-1
CASSPPPYEQYF
TGCGCCAGCAGTCCGCCACCCTACGAGCAGTACTTC
>.|TRBD1|TRBJ2-5|TRBV5-1
CASSLGTGMQETQYF
TGCGCCAGCAGCTTGGGGACAGGGATGCAAGAGACCCAGTACTTC
>.|.|TRBJ2-1|TRBV13
CASSLGGSEQFF
TGTGCCAGCAGCTTAGGAGGGTCGGAGCAGTTCTTC
>.|TRBD2|TRBJ2-7|TRBV20-1
CAPAGGGEQYF
TGTGCCCCAGCGGGAGGGGGGGAGCAGTACTTC
>.|.|TRBJ2-7|TRBV4-1
CASSQEAAGSEQYF
TGCGCCAGCAGCCAAGAAGCAGCGGGTAGCGAGCAGTACTTC
>.|.|TRBJ2-3|TRBV7-9
CASSFTDTQYF
TGTGCCAGCAGCTTCACAGATACGCAGTATTTT
>.|.|TRBJ1-1|TRBV28
CASSYWGANTEAFF
TGTGCCAGCAGTTACTGGGGCGCGAACACTGAAGCTTTCTTT
>.|.|TRBJ1-5|TRBV6-5
CASNPSRGSNQPQHF
TGTGCCAGCAATCCGTCAAGGGGAAGCAATCAGCCCCAGCATTTT
>.|.|TRBJ2-5|TRBV9
CASSLHSGPQETQYF
TGTGCCAGCAGTCTTCATAGCGGACCCCAAGAGACCCAGTACTTC
>.|.|TRBJ1-1|TRBV4-2
CASSQDRNRANTEAFF
TGTGCCAGCAGCCAAGATAGGAACAGGGCGAACACTGAAGCTTTCTTT
>.|.|TRBJ2-7|TRBV4-1
CASSQDPQGASYEQYF
TGCGCCAGCAGCCAAGATCCGCAGGGAGCCTCCTACGAGCAGTACTTC
>.|.|TRBJ1-1|TRBV11-2
CASSLWPRGPSTKNTEAFF
TGTGCCAGCAGCTTATGGCCCCGGGGACCTTCGACGAAAAACACTGAAGCTTTCTTT
>.|.|TRBJ1-6|TRBV6-1
CASSVGTPRYNSPLHF
TGTGCCAGCAGTGTAGGGACACCCAGATATAATTCACCCCTCCACTTT
>.|TRBD2|TRBJ2-2|TRBV9
CASSVANSGSYTGELFF
TGTGCCAGCAGCGTAGCGAATAGCGGGAGCTACACCGGGGAGCTGTTTTTT
>.|.|TRBJ1-1|TRBV28
CASSPLNTEAFF
TGTGCCAGCAGTCCCTTGAACACTGAAGCTTTCTTT
>.|.|TRBJ2-7|TRBV15
CATAVSSYEQYF
TGTGCCACCGCAGTATCCTCCTACGAGCAGTACTTC
>.|TRBD2|TRBJ2-7|TRBV6-5
CASSRTSGSKYF
TGTGCCAGCAGCCGGACTAGCGGGAGTAAGTACTTC
>.|TRBD2|TRBJ2-1|TRBV5-5
CASSPAASGRGNEQFF
TGTGCCAGCAGCCCGGCGGCTAGCGGGAGAGGCAATGAGCAGTTCTTC
>.|.|TRBJ1-2|TRBV19
CASGQEVYGYTF
TGTGCCAGTGGCCAGGAGGTCTATGGCTACACCTTC